This T cell receptor (beta chain) was obtained from a study of blood T cell repertoires in COVID-19. Study-wide background: In each case, the material was cDNA or gDNA derived from T cells, B-cell-depleted T cells, or PBMCs.

The authors' processing: Quantification of nucleated cells was approximated via reference gene primer amplification. Clones were sequenced by immunoSEQ multiplex PCR, and TCRdb holds only the in-frame ones, with some missing. V, J and clone size were drawn from that table, and D and trimming were deduced from the DNA. The sample shows under 250,000 clones, around nine tenths of them seen only once. The clonotype was recovered from an older woman who had recovered from COVID-19. The sample was peripheral blood.

CDR3 in DNA: TGTGCCAGCAGTGACGGCGGGGGGACTAACTATGGCTACACCTTC. Translated: CASSDGGGTNYGYTF. The rearrangement uses TRBV6-4 and TRBJ1-2; D possibly corresponds to TRBD1 (5 bases). This CDR3 spans 15 amino acids. The germline V and J ends were trimmed by 2 bases and 0 bases, with 10 bases remaining between them. Germline V gene data show CDR1 as MRHNA and CDR2 as SNTAGT.